The present T cell receptor beta chain was sequenced within a study of cytomegalovirus exposure and HLA in healthy donors. This clone has more than one count but fewer than ten. Trimming stripped 5 bases from V and 4 bases from J, with 12 bases between. Germline V lookup: CDR1 LGHNA, CDR2 YNFKEQ. CDR3 length equals 14 residues. Sequenced by immunoSEQ multiplex PCR; TCRdb stores in-frame clones only, minus some. The sample yields some 170,000 clones, about 86% seen once. The genes are TRBV4-2 and TRBJ1-5; D perhaps matches TRBD1 (5 bases). The sample taken for sequencing was PBMCs. The sequence was obtained from a woman aged 25 to 39 in good health and CMV-seronegative. The CDR3 here is CASSKGEENQPQHF. In nucleotides, the CDR3 is TGTGCCAGCAGCAAAGGGGAGGAAAATCAGCCCCAGCATTTT.